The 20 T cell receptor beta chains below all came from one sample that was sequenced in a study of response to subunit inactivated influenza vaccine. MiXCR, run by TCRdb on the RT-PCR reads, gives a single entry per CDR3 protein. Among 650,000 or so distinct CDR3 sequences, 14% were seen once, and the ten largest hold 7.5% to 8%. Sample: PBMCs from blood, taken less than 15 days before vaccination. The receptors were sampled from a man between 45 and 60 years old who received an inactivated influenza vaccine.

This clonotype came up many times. CDR3 sequence reads: CASRLLAGGPIEQYF. The DNA of the CDR3 is TGTGCCAGCAGATTACTAGCGGGAGGGCCGATTGAGCAGTACTTC. The chain recombines TRBV7-2 with TRBJ2-7; 13 bases match TRBD2. The germline gives CDR1 SGHTA, CDR2 FQGNSA. The CDR3 is 15 amino acids. With 6 bases clipped from V and 7 bases from J, the junction kept 9 bases outside the gene matches.

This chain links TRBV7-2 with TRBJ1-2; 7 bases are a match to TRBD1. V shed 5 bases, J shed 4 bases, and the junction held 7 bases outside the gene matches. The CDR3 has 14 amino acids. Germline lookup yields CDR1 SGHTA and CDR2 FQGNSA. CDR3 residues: CASSPRDSRYGYTF. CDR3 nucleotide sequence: TGTGCCAGCAGCCCAAGGGACAGTCGCTATGGCTACACCTTC.

CDR3 residues: CASSLDLRVRQETQYF. The CDR3 DNA follows: TGTGCCAGCAGCTTAGATCTCAGGGTCAGGCAAGAGACCCAGTACTTC. The chain recombines TRBV11-2 with TRBJ2-5; tentatively, D is TRBD1 (5 bases). Germline V gene sequence: CDR1 SGHAT, CDR2 FQNNGV. CDR3 length: 16 residues. V was trimmed by 0 bases and J by 2 bases, leaving 13 bases between them.

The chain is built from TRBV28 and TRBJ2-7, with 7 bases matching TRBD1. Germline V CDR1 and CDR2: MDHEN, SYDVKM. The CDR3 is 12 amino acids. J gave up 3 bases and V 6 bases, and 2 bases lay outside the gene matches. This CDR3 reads CASRGQYYEQYF. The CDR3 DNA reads TGTGCCAGCAGGGGACAGTACTACGAGCAGTACTTC. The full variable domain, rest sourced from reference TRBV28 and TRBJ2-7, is DVKVTQSSRYLVKRTGEKVFLECVQDMDHENMFWYRQDPGLGLRLIYFSYDVKMKEKGDIPEGYSVSREKKERFSLILESASTNQTSMYLCASRGQYYEQYFGPGTRLTVT.

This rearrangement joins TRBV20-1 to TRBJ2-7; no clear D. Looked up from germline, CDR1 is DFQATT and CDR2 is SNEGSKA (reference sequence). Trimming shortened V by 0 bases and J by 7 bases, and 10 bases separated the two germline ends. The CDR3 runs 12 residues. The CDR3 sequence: CSARDRTDEQYF. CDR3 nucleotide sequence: TGCAGTGCTAGAGATCGAACAGATGAGCAGTACTTC.

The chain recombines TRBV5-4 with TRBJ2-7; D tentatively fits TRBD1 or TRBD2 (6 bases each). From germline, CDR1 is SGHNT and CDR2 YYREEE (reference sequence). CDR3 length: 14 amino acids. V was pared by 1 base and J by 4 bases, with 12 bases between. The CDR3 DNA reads TGTGCCAGCAGCTTGCGGGGGCGCAGTTACGAGCAGTACTTC. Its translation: CASSLRGRSYEQYF.

The CDR3 coding sequence is TGTGCCATCAGTGAGTCCGGGACAGCGAACACCGGGGAGCTGTTTTTT. Translated: CAISESGTANTGELFF. This rearrangement joins TRBV10-3 to TRBJ2-2; 7 positions match TRBD1. Germline loops: CDR1 ENHRY, CDR2 SYGVKD. With V trimmed by 0 bases and J by 0 bases, 1 base remained unmatched. CDR3 length equals 16 residues.

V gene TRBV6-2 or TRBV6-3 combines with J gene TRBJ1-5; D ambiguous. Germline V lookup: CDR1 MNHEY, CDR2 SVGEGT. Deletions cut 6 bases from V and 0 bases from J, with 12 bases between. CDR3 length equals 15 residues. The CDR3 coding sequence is TGTGCCAGCAGGGAACAGATTCTTAGCAATCAGCCCCAGCATTTT. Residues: CASREQILSNQPQHF.

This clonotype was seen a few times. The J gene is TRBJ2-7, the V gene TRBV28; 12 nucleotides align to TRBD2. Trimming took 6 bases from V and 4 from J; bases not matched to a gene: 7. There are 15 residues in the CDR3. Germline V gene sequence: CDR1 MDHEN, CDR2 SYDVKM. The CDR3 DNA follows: TGTGCCAGCAGCTTCCTAGCGGGGGGGCCTTACGAGCAGTACTTC. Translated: CASSFLAGGPYEQYF.

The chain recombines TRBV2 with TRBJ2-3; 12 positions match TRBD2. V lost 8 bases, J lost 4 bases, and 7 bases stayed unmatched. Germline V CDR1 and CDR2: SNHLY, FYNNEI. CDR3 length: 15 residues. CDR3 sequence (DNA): TGTGCCAGCTGTCTGACTAGCGGGAGACCAGATACGCAGTATTTT. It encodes CASCLTSGRPDTQYF.

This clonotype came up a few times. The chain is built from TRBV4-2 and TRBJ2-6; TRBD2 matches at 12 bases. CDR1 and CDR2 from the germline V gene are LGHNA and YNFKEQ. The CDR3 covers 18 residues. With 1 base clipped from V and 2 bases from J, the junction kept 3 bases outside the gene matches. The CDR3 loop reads CASSQGLAGEAGANVLTF. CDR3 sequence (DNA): TGTGCCAGCAGCCAAGGACTAGCGGGAGAAGCTGGGGCCAACGTCCTGACTTTC.

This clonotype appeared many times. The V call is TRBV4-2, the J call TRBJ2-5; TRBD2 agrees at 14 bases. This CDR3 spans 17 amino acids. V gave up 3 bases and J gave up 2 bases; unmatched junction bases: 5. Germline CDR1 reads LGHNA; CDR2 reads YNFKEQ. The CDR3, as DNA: TGTGCCAGCAGCCAGGGACTAGCGGGAGATCGTCAAGAGACCCAGTACTTC. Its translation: CASSQGLAGDRQETQYF.

The CDR3 coding sequence is TGTGCCACCAGTGATTCTGGAAAACTGTTTTTT. Protein: CATSDSGKLFF. V gene TRBV24-1 combines with J gene TRBJ1-4; no clear D. Between the trimmed V and J ends, which lost 2 bases and 10 bases, there was a span of 4 bases. The germline gives CDR1 KGHDR, CDR2 SFDVKD. The CDR3 extends over 11 amino acids.

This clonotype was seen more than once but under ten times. Written as DNA, the CDR3 is TGTGCCAGCAGTGGCATCTCCTACGAGCAGTACTTC. Translating gives CASSGISYEQYF. The J gene is TRBJ2-7, the V gene TRBV6-1, with D unclear. Looked up from germline, CDR1 is MNHNS and CDR2 is SASEGT. The CDR3 spans 12 residues. Trimming stripped 4 bases from V and 0 bases from J, with 4 bases between.

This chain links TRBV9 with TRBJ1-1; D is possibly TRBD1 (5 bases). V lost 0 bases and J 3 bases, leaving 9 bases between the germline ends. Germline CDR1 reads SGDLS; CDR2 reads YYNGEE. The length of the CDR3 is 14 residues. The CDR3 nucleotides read TGTGCCAGCAGCGTAGCCAGGGAGGACACTGAAGCTTTCTTT. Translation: CASSVAREDTEAFF.

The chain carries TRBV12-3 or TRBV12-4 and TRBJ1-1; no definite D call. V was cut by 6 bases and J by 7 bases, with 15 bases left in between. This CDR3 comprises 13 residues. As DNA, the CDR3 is TGTGCCAGCAGGAACGCGGGCAGCTATGAAGCTTTCTTT. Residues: CASRNAGSYEAFF.

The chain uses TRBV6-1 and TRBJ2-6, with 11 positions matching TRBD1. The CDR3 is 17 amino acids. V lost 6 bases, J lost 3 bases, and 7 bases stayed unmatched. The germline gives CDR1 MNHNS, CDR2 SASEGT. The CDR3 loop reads CASRPGQGAGGANVLTF. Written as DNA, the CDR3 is TGTGCCAGCAGACCCGGACAGGGGGCAGGTGGGGCCAACGTCCTGACTTTC.

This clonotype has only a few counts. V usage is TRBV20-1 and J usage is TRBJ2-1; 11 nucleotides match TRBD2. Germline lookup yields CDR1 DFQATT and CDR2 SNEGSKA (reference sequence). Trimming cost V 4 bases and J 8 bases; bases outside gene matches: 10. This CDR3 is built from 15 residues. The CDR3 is CSAIGIAGGRHEQFF. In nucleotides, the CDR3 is TGCAGTGCTATAGGCATAGCGGGGGGGCGCCATGAGCAGTTCTTC.

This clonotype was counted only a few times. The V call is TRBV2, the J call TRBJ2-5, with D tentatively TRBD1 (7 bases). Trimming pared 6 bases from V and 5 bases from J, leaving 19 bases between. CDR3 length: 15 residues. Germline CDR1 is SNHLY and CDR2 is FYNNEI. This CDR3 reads CASRALRGRGETQYF. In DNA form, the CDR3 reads TGTGCCAGCAGAGCCCTGCGGGGCAGGGGGGAGACCCAGTACTTC.

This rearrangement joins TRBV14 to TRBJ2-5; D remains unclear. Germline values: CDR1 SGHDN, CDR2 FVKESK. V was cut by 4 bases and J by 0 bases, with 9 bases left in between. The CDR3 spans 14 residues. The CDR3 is CASSLPGNQETQYF. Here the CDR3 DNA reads TGTGCCAGCAGCCTCCCCGGAAACCAAGAGACCCAGTACTTC.